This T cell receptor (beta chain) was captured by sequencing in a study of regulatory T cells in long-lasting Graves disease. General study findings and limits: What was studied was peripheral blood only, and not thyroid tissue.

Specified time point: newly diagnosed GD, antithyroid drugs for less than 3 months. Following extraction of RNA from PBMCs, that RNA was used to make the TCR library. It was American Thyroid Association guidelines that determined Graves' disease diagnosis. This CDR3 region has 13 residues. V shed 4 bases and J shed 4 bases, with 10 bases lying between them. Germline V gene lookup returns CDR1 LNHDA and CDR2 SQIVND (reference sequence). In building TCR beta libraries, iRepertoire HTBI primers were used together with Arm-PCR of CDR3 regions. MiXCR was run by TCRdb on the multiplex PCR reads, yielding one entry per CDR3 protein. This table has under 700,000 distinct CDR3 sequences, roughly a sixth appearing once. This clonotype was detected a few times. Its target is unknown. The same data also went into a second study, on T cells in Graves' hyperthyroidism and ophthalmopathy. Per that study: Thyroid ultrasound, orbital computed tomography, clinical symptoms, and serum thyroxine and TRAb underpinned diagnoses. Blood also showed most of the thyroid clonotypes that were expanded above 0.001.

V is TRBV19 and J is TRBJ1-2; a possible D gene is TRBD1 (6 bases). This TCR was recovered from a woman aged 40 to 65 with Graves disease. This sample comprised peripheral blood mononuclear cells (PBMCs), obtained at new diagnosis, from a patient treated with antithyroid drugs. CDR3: CASSTGHSYGYTF. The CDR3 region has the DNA TGTGCCAGTAGTACGGGACACTCCTATGGCTACACCTTC.